This T cell receptor (beta chain) was sequenced for a study of T cells after yellow fever vaccination. Trimming removed 2 bases from V and 2 bases from J, with 12 bases in between. Germline lookup yields CDR1 ENHRY and CDR2 SYGVKD. The CDR3 extends over 15 amino acids. The 5'RACE template-switching step produced TCR cDNA and added a universal primer site and UMIs. Each CDR3 protein is one row after TCRdb ran MiXCR on the 5' RACE reads. The sample has under 600,000 distinct CDR3 sequences, 13% seen once. General study results and limits: Abundant contaminating clonotypes from the bulk population could appear in FACS-sorted repertoires. Clones from primary vaccination mostly reappeared after the booster (about 97% CD4, about 88% CD8).

This clonotype was observed a few times. Its antigen is not identified. The TCR originated in a young man who received the YFV17D yellow fever vaccine. V and J are TRBV10-3 and TRBJ1-2; TRBD1 is a possible D gene (6 bases). The input for sequencing was PBMCs, taken on the day of the yellow fever booster vaccination. In DNA form, the CDR3 reads TGTGCCATCAGTGAGAGGGGGGATAGGAACTATGGCTACACCTTC. Protein sequence: CAISERGDRNYGYTF.